These T cell receptor beta chains were read from a single sample in a study of graft-versus-host responses after intestinal transplantation. Which antigens these TCRs recognize remains unknown. Profiled with immunoSEQ multiplex PCR; TCRdb holds only in-frame clones, not every one. The data hold 65,000 to 90,000 clones, with 80% to 90% observed a single time. The sequencing here drew on unstimulated CD8+ T cells sorted from spleen or lymph node cells, taken before intestinal transplant. These receptors originate from a human donor who received an intestinal transplant. Both conserved end residues are part of each CDR3. D genes are given only for firm matches. Not every row has a clone size; where given, it reads once, few, many or a size class.

>18|TRBV7-8|.|.
CASSPPAGALGEGYGYTF
>16|TRBV29-1|TRBD2|.
CSGGVRRGAAYNEQFF
>17|TRBV7-6|TRBD2|once
CASSPRIVAGPEETQYF
>16|TRBV7-9|.|.
CASSSQSGSSYNEQFF
>14|TRBV6-5|TRBD1|few
CASSEGTEANEQFF
>16|TRBV18|.|once
CASSPRPNRVGTEAFF
>13|TRBV18|TRBD1|.
CATLDRGRPEAFF
>14|TRBV5-1|.|.
CASSLRPGSQPQHF
>14|TRBV19|TRBD1|.
CASSTGTENSPLHF
>15|TRBV28|.|.
CASSLLRGGNTEAFF
>14|TRBV5-4|.|.
CASSTERVNTEAFF
>15|TRBV29-1|TRBD2|.
CSVVLAGDYQETQYF
>18|TRBV13|.|once
CASSLGPEGGRIQNIQYF
>20|TRBV4-2|TRBD2|.
CASSQENNLGLAGAAGELFF
>19|TRBV28|.|once
CASSSPLETDKSFTAPQHF
>14|TRBV6-1|TRBD2|.
CASAGGREDNEQFF
>16|TRBV9|TRBD1|.
CASSLKTGNGIGGYTF
>14|TRBV5-6|TRBD2|.
CASSFSGRAYEQYF
>17|TRBV4-1|TRBD2|.
CASSQESLAGKSNEQFF
>16|TRBV4-2|TRBD1|.
CASSQGGTGATDTQYF
>13|TRBV6-1|.|.
CASRPGTPHGYTF
>19|TRBV4-1|.|.
CASSQDRGWRSWVNDTQYF
>15|TRBV6-1|.|few
CASSEVASSSYEQYF
>18|TRBV28|TRBD2|once
CASSTTSGETSSTDTQYF
>17|TRBV4-1|TRBD2|.
CASSQEWEREGRDEQFF
>19|TRBV7-9|.|.
CASSRGGQGGTGHTGELFF
>16|TRBV7-9|.|.
CASSSRTDYGYNEQFF
>19|TRBV5-1|TRBD1|few
CASSLSWTGGWGRTDTQYF
>17|TRBV7-8|.|.
CASSLVSPRRTYYGYTF
>15|TRBV27|.|.
CASGTSRRITDTQYF
>15|TRBV7-6|.|.
CASSPEVRGDNEQFF
>15|TRBV19|.|few
CASSTFDRDTGELFF
>14|TRBV9|TRBD1|.
CASSVAQGADTQYF
>13|TRBV28|.|.
CASSLSGGYGYTF
>11|TRBV10-3|.|.
CAMGAINEQFF
>15|TRBV9|TRBD1|.
CASSAGQGGGTEAFF
>14|TRBV4-1|.|.
CASSQEEGRGGYTF
>19|TRBV28|.|.
CASSLHRALGALRNTEAFF
>13|TRBV28|.|.
CASIYRRGNEQFF
>15|TRBV4-1|.|.
CASSLERRENTEAFF
>14|TRBV6-5|.|.
CASRLNRANTEAFF
>15|TRBV27|.|once
CASSPAGSSYNEQFF
>13|TRBV5-1|.|.
CASSPVGGGPQHF
>17|TRBV28|.|.
CASRTDSQMSSYNEQFF
>16|TRBV29-1|TRBD2|once
CSVELQWREAGNEQFF
>13|TRBV5-4|.|.
CASSRVEGTEAFF
>14|TRBV5-1|.|.
CASSSPREGEKLFF
>18|TRBV28|TRBD1|once
CASSSRGQLRANNYGYTF
>17|TRBV4-1|TRBD1|.
CASSLLTPQGGGEKLFF
>14|TRBV2|.|once
CASSELGLPYEQYF
>14|TRBV6-7|.|.
CASSTGGEQETQYF
>15|TRBV27|TRBD1|.
CASSHGTGGADTQYF